The 9 T cell receptor beta chains reported below all come from one sample, sequenced in a study of blood T cell repertoires in COVID-19. TCRdb's table, derived via immunoSEQ multiplex PCR, lists solely in-frame clones and lacks some. The top ten hold around 15% of the sample, which has some 170,000 clones, roughly 80% seen once. The sample was PBMCs or T cells enriched from blood (not recorded which). These receptors all stem from a woman in her forties or fifties who had recovered from COVID-19.

The V and J genes are TRBV5-1 and TRBJ1-4; D remains unclear. V lost 4 bases to trimming and J lost 8 bases, with 15 bases between them. This CDR3 is 14 amino acids long. CDR1 is SGHRS and CDR2 is YFSETQ in the germline V gene. The CDR3, as DNA: TGCGCCAGCAGCCAGTCGGGATTTTCAGAAAAACTGTTTTTT. Translated: CASSQSGFSEKLFF. Together with reference TRBV5-1 and TRBJ1-4, the CDR3 gives the full variable domain: KAGVTQTPRYLIKTRGQQVTLSCSPISGHRSVSWYQQTPGQGLQFLFEYFSETQRNKGNFPGRFSGRQFSNSRSEMNVSTLELGDSALYLCASSQSGFSEKLFFGSGTQLSVL.

The gene calls are TRBV21-1 and TRBJ1-1; TRBD1, the table's D call, was not compared with the DNA. TRBV21-1 is a pseudogene locus. This CDR3 region has 18 residues. This chain's CDR3 is CASRQWSRDRGRNTEAFF. CDR3 DNA: TGTGCCAGCAGGCAATGGTCCCGGGACAGGGGGCGGAACACTGAAGCTTTCTTT.

The chain links TRBV9 to TRBJ2-7; 8 bases align to TRBD1. Germline V gene data show CDR1 as SGDLS and CDR2 as YYNGEE. J was trimmed by 0 bases and V by 0 bases; bases with no gene match: 2. The CDR3 is 15 residues long. The CDR3 DNA reads as TGTGCCAGCAGCGTAGGGGGACAGGCCTCCTACGAGCAGTACTTC. This encodes CASSVGGQASYEQYF.

The chain joins TRBV19 to TRBJ2-7; 11 nucleotides match TRBD1. The CDR3 spans 14 residues. V was pared by 5 bases and J by 3 bases, with 3 bases of the junction left unmatched. Looked up from germline, CDR1 is LNHDA and CDR2 is SQIVND (reference sequence). CDR3 sequence: CASSGDRGYYEQYF. The CDR3 nucleotides are TGTGCCAGTAGTGGGGACAGGGGGTACTACGAGCAGTACTTC.

The chain uses TRBV7-2 and TRBJ2-1; 11 nucleotides match TRBD2. The germline V gene has CDR1 SGHTA and CDR2 FQGNSA. There are 17 residues in the CDR3. Losses at the gene ends were 0 bases for V and 4 bases for J; bases not matched to a gene: 5. CDR3 loop: CASSLALTSGMYNEQFF. CDR3 bases: TGTGCCAGCAGCTTAGCGCTGACTAGCGGGATGTACAATGAGCAGTTCTTC.

The table lists this clone with a few counts. CDR3 sequence: CAARVVDRNTEAFF. The CDR3 DNA sequence: TGTGCCGCCAGGGTCGTGGACAGGAACACTGAAGCTTTCTTT. The chain has TRBV30 and TRBJ1-1; a weak D match, TRBD1 (6 bases). The V and J ends lost 8 bases and 1 base respectively, with 17 bases between them. The germline V gene has CDR1 GTSNPN and CDR2 SVGIG (reference sequence). The CDR3 has 14 residues.

The rearrangement joins TRBV27 to TRBJ2-2; 10 positions agree with TRBD2. Per germline, CDR1 MNHEY and CDR2 SMNVEV (reference sequence). V lost 3 bases to trimming and J lost 8 bases; unmatched junction nucleotides: 6. The CDR3 contains 15 residues. The CDR3 loop is CASSFSTSGKGELFF. CDR3 nucleotides: TGTGCCAGCAGTTTCTCAACTAGCGGGAAAGGGGAGCTGTTTTTT.

The chain uses TRBV7-9 and TRBJ2-5; weak D call: TRBD2 (7 bases). V shed 1 base and J shed 6 bases, with 15 bases lying between them. This CDR3 comprises 15 residues. CDR1 is SEHNR, CDR2 FQNEAQ, per germline (reference sequence). In DNA, the CDR3 is TGTGCCAGCAGCTTAGTTGCCGGGGGGCTGAAGACCCAGTACTTC. Protein: CASSLVAGGLKTQYF.

This rearrangement joins TRBV7-2 to TRBJ2-3; D perhaps matches TRBD2 (5 bases). Germline values: CDR1 SGHTA, CDR2 FQGNSA. CDR3 length: 12 residues. V lost 1 base and J 9 bases, leaving 8 bases between the germline ends. The DNA of the CDR3 is TGTGCCAGCAGCTTAGTAGCGACGACGCAGTATTTT. Encoded protein: CASSLVATTQYF.